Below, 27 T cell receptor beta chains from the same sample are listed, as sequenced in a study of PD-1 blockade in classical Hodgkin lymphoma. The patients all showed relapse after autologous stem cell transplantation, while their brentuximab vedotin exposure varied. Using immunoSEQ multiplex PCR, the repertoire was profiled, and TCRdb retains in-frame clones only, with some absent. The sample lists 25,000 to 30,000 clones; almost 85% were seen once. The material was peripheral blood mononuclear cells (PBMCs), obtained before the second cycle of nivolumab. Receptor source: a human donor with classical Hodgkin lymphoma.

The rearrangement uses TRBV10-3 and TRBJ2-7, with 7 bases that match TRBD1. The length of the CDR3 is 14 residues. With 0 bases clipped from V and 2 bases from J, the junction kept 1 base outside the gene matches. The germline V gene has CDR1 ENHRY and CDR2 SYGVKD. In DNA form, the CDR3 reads TGTGCCATCAGTGAGTCCGGGACAGCCTACGAGCAGTACTTC. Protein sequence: CAISESGTAYEQYF.

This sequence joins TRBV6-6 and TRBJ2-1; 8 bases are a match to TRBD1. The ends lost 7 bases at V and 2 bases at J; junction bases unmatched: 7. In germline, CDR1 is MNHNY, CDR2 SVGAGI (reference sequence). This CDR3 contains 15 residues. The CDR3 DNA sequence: TGTGCCAGCACCCTGGACAGGGCCGCCTACAATGAGCAGTTCTTC. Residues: CASTLDRAAYNEQFF.

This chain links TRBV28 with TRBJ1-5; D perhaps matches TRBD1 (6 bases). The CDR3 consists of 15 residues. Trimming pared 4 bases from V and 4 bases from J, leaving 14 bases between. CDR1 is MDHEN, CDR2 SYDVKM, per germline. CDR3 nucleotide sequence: TGTGCCAGCAGTTCGGCCGGGACAAATAATCAGCCCCAGCATTTT. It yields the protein CASSSAGTNNQPQHF.

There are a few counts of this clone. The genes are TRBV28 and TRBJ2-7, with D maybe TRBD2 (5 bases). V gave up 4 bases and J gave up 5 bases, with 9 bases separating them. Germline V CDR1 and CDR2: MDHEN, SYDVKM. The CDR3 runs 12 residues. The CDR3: CASSWRRDEQYF. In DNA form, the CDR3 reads TGTGCCAGCAGTTGGCGGCGGGACGAGCAGTACTTC.

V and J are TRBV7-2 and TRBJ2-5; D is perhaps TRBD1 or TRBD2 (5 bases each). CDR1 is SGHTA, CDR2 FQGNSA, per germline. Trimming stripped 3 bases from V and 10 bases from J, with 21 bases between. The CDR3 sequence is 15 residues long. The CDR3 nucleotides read TGTGCCAGCAGCTTGTCCCGGGACCAGGTGGTAGGCCAGTACTTC. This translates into CASSLSRDQVVGQYF.

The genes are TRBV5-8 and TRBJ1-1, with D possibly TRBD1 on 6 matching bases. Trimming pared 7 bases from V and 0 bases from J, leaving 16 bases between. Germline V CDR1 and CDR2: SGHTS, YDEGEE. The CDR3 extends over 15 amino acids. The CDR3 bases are TGTGCCAGCGGGGTGGACAGACTCATGAACACTGAAGCTTTCTTT. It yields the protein CASGVDRLMNTEAFF. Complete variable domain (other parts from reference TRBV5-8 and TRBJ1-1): EAGVTQSPTHLIKTRGQQATLRCSPISGHTSVYWYQQALGLGLQFLLWYDEGEERNRGNFPPRFSGRQFPNYSSELNVNALELEDSALYLCASGVDRLMNTEAFFGQGTRLTVV.

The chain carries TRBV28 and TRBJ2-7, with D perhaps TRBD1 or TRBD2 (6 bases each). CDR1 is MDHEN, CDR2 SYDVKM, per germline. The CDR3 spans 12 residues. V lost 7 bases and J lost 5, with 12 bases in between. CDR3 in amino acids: CASTGASNEQYF. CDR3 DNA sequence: TGTGCCAGCACGGGGGCGTCGAACGAGCAGTACTTC. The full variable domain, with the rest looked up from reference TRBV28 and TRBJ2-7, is DVKVTQSSRYLVKRTGEKVFLECVQDMDHENMFWYRQDPGLGLRLIYFSYDVKMKEKGDIPEGYSVSREKKERFSLILESASTNQTSMYLCASTGASNEQYFGPGTRLTVT.

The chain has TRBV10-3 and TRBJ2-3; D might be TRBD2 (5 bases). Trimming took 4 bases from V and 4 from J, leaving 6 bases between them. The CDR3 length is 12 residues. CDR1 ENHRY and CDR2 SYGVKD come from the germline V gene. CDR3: CAISALADTQYF. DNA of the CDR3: TGTGCCATCAGTGCACTAGCAGATACGCAGTATTTT.

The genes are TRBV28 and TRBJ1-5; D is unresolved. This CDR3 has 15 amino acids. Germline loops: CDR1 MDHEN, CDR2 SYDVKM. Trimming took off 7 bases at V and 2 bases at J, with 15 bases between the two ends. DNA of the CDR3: TGTGCCAGCACCCCTCCAAGGTCTGGCAATCAGCCCCAGCATTTT. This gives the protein CASTPPRSGNQPQHF.

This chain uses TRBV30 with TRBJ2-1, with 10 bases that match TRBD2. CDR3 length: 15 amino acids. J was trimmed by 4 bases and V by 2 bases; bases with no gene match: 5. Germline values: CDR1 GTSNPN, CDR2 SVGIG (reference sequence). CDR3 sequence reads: CAWSLRLAGYNEQFF. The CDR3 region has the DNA TGTGCCTGGAGTTTAAGACTAGCGGGTTACAATGAGCAGTTCTTC.

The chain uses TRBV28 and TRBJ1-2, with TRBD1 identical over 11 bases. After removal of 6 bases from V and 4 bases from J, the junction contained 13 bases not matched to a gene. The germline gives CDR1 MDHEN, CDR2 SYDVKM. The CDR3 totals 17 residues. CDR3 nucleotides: TGTGCCAGCAGCCCTCCTGGGACAGGGGGAAAGGGCTATGGCTACACCTTC. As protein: CASSPPGTGGKGYGYTF.

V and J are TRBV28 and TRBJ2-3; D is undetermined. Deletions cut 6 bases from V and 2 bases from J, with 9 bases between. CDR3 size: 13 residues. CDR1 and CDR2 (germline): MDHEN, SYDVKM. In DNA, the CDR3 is TGTGCCAGCAGAGGTCCTTTCACAGATACGCAGTATTTT. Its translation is CASRGPFTDTQYF.

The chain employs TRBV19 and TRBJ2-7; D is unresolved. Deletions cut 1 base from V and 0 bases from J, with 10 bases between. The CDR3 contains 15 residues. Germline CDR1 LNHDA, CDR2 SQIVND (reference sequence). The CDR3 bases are TGTGCCAGTAGTATAGGTGGCGGTAACTCCTACGAGCAGTACTTC. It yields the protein CASSIGGGNSYEQYF. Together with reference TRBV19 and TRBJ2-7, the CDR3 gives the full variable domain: DGGITQSPKYLFRKEGQNVTLSCEQNLNHDAMYWYRQDPGQGLRLIYYSQIVNDFQKGDIAEGYSVSREKKESFPLTVTSAQKNPTAFYLCASSIGGGNSYEQYFGPGTRLTVT.

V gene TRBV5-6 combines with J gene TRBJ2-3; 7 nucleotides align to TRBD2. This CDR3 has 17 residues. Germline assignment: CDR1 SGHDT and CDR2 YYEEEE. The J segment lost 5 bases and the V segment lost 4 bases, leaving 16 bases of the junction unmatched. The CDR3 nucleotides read TGTGCCAGCAGCCCGCCCCTGAGCGGGGCGGGTTTAGATACGCAGTATTTT. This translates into CASSPPLSGAGLDTQYF.

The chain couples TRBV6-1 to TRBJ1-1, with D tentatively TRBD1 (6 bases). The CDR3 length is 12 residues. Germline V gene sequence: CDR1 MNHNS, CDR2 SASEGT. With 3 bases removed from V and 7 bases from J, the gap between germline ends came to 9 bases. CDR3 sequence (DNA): TGTGCCAGCAGTGAGTGGACAGTTGAAGCTTTCTTT. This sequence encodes CASSEWTVEAFF.

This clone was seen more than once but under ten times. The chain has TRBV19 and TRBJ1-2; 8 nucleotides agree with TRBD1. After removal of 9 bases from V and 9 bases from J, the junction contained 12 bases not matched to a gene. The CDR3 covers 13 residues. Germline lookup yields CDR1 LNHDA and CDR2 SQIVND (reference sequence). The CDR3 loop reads CASRLVGQGSYTF. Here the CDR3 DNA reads TGTGCCAGCCGATTGGTCGGACAGGGAAGCTACACCTTC. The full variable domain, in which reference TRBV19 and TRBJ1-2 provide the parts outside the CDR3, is DGGITQSPKYLFRKEGQNVTLSCEQNLNHDAMYWYRQDPGQGLRLIYYSQIVNDFQKGDIAEGYSVSREKKESFPLTVTSAQKNPTAFYLCASRLVGQGSYTFGSGTRLTVV.

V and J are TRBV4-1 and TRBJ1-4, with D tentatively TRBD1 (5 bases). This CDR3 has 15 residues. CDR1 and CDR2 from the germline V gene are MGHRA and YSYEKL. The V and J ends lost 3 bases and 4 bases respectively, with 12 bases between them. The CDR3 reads CASSQGTGVNEKLFF. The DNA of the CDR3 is TGCGCCAGCAGCCAGGGAACGGGGGTTAATGAAAAACTGTTTTTT.

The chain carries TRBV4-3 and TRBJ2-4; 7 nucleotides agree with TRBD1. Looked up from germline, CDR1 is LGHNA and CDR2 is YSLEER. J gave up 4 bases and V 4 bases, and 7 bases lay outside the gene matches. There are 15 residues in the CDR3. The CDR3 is CASSLSTGPKNIQYF. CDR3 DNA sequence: TGCGCCAGCAGCCTATCGACAGGGCCAAAAAACATTCAGTACTTC.

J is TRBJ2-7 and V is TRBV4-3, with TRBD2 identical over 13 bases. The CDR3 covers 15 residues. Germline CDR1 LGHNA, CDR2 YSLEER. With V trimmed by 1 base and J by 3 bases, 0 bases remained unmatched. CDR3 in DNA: TGCGCCAGCAGCCAAGGACTAGCGGGGGGCTACGAGCAGTACTTC. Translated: CASSQGLAGGYEQYF.

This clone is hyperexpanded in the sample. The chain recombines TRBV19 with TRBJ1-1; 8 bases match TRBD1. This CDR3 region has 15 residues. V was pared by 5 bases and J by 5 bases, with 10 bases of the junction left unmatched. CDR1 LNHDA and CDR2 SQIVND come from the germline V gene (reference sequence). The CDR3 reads CASSPRPTGETEAFF. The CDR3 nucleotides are TGTGCCAGTAGTCCCCGACCGACAGGGGAAACTGAAGCTTTCTTT.

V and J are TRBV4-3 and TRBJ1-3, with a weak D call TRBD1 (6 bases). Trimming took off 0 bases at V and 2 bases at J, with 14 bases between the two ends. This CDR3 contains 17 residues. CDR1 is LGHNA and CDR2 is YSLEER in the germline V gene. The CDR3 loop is CASSQDRVGGAGNTIYF. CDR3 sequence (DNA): TGCGCCAGCAGCCAAGATAGAGTGGGGGGCGCTGGAAACACCATATATTTT.

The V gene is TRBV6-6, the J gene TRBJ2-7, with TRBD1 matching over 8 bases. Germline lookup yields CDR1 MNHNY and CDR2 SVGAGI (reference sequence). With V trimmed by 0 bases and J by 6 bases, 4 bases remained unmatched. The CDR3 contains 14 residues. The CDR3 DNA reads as TGTGCCAGCAGTTACTCCGACGACAGGGGCGAGCAGTACTTC. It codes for CASSYSDDRGEQYF.

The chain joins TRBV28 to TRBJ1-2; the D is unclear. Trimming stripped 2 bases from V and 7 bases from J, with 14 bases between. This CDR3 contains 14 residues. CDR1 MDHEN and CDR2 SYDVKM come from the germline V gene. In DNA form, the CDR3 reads TGTGCCAGCAGTTTACTGGTAGTTAGTACTGGCTACACCTTC. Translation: CASSLLVVSTGYTF.

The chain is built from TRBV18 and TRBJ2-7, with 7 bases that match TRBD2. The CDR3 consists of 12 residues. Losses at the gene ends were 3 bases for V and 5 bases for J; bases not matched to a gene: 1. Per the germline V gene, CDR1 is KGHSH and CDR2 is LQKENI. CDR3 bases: TGTGCCAGCTCACCGGGGGGGAACGAGCAGTACTTC. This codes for CASSPGGNEQYF.

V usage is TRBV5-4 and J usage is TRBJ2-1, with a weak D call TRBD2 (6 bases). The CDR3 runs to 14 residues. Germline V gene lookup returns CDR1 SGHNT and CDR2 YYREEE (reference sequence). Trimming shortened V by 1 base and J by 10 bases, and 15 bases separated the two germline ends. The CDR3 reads CASSLTKEGTEQFF. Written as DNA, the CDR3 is TGTGCCAGCAGCTTGACCAAGGAGGGGACGGAGCAGTTCTTC.

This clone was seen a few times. The CDR3 spells CASSLAGGGYGYTF. Here the CDR3 DNA reads TGTGCCAGCAGCTTGGCCGGGGGCGGCTATGGCTACACCTTC. The chain is built from TRBV5-5 and TRBJ1-2; D might be TRBD1 (6 bases). The CDR3 has 14 amino acids. The V gene's germline CDR1 is SGHKS and CDR2 YYEKEE (reference sequence). V lost 0 bases to trimming and J lost 4 bases, with 10 bases between them.

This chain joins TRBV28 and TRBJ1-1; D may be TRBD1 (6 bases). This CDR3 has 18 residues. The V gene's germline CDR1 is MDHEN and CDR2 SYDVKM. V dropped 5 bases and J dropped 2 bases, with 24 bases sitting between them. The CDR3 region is CASSRTGLGARRNTEAFF. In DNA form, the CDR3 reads TGTGCCAGCAGTCGAACGGGTTTGGGGGCGCGTAGAAACACTGAAGCTTTCTTT.